This is a list of T cell receptor beta chains from one sample in a study of blood T cell repertoires in COVID-19. The data were produced by immunoSEQ multiplex PCR, yet TCRdb's version contains in-frame clones alone and is incomplete. This sample has some 320,000 clones, with about nine tenths found just once. The specimen was PBMCs or T cells enriched from blood (not recorded which). Source of these receptors: a man aged 55-75 years who had recovered from COVID-19. CDR3s include the opening cysteine and the closing phenylalanine or tryptophan. The order of the fields is V gene, CDR3 protein.

TRBV27,CASRPGVHYEQYF
TRBV4-2,CASSQDPGTSGINEQFF
TRBV6-5,CASSYSGGLDYEQYF
TRBV5-1,CASSLTQNTEAFF
TRBV4-2,CASSQDQQDNYGYTF
TRBV27,CASHRRGALSPLHF
TRBV6-2/TRBV6-3,CASSSQGPDTEAFF
TRBV27,CASSLSRTGTEAFF
TRBV5-5,CASSLVERSYEQYF
TRBV30,CAWSKLPGQPQHF
TRBV12-3/TRBV12-4,CASGLPGNTIYF
TRBV27,CASSSPGLARDEQYF
TRBV27,CASSESSTGGNQPQHF
TRBV6-5,CASSYGTASGNTIYF
TRBV5-5,CASSLGLAQYNEQFF
TRBV7-9,CASSNGGGHNEQFF
TRBV18,CASSRTGGNYGYTF
TRBV9,CASSTSGSGDEQFF
TRBV10-3,CATLGQGGDTQYF
TRBV11-2,CASSPLQARRNYEQYF
TRBV18,CASSPLSGGGTDTQYF
TRBV5-1,CASLAGGPYNEQFF
TRBV2,CASSGRYYEQYF
TRBV19,CASSIGSTHQPQHF
TRBV12-3/TRBV12-4,CASSFRRTQGYTF
TRBV16,CASSPFGGYSGNTIYF
TRBV5-3,CARSLDRAGLRDSHIGSGNTIYF
TRBV19,CASSIGRGYEQFF
TRBV6-5,CASMDRGLLYEQYF
TRBV6-5,CASRKLAGAYNEQFF
TRBV7-9,CASSLGPESPLHF
TRBV5-1,CASSLDPEMNTEAFF
TRBV15,CATSPHRGPNEKLFF
TRBV29-1,CSAKQGAGDEAFF
TRBV11-2,CASSAYGNQPQHF
TRBV3-1/TRBV3-2,CASSQDYLGGPGGDEQFF
TRBV19,CASTLGAGGYNQPQHF
TRBV6-1,CASSEIARAYEQYF
TRBV27,CASSWDRGYSPLHF
TRBV11-2,CASSLGIVEQFF
TRBV6-5,CASSYSRGQNYGYTF
TRBV10-3,CAITQTSGGAADTQYF
TRBV5-3,CAPRAGRQYEQYF
TRBV12-3/TRBV12-4,CASNRDMAGGYTF
TRBV28,CASSSGFSGNTIYF
TRBV2,CASSVARGARSYEQYF
TRBV27,CASSFRVSLAKNIQYF
TRBV7-9,CASSSDISGNTIYF
TRBV5-4,CAAWDRGRLGANEKLFF
TRBV7-9,CASTPVRGGSYNEQFF
TRBV3-1/TRBV3-2,CASSQRGEMDTEAFF